The present entry profiles one T cell receptor (beta chain) with its context. No cognate antigen has been identified for it. No base qualities exist here, and no much larger clone lies one base off it. The sample is drawn from a study of shared clonotypes between healthy human individuals (TCRdb year 2020). About the study as a whole: A couple of women and a few men aged 18 to 49 years were included in the cohort. For each donor, CD4 naive and CD4 memory were each given three plates, CD8 naive was given two plates, and CD8 memory was given one plate. Blood TCR repertoires of 5 or 6 healthy adults were deeply sequenced to estimate repertoire size and the extent of clonotype sharing between individuals. Libraries were prepared and TCR repertoires were sequenced by different laboratories using diverse techniques, in order to increase sequencing depth and limit assay-specific biases. Between about 0.8 and 9 billion PBMCs per donor were obtained by leukapheresis.

The study at large found these results: The small number of donors limited the genetic and exposure-history diversity represented. Naive subsets generally had larger estimated clonotype richness than memory subsets. Even with the large sequencing depth, rarefaction of the sorted-subset datasets indicated that sequencing was incomplete. Sampling was restricted to blood, and TCR repertoires in tissue are likely to differ from TCR repertoires in blood. Pairwise subsampling led to the expectation that sequencing depth would affect the degree of clonotype sharing among donors. About 5% of naive CD4, around 4% of naive CD8, approximately 2% of memory CD4, and less than 0.45% of memory CD8 clonotypes were shared across a few donors. Clonotypes shared by all four sorted-subset donors showed higher generation probabilities than non-shared clonotypes.

CD8 naive samples were CD45RO-negative cells positively selected for CCR7, giving a CD45RA+CCR7+ population that excluded TemRA cells. Donors were healthy HIV-negative adults with no recently reported acute infections or vaccinations. Every donor was a Caucasian adult living in Nashville, Tennessee, USA. Blood was collected by leukapheresis, and PBMCs were isolated by Ficoll-Histopaque density gradient centrifugation and then cryopreserved in liquid nitrogen vapor phase. Analytical flow cytometry was used to check the purity and quantity of every magnetically sorted T cell population. Genomic DNA was isolated from every sorted fraction and measured by UV absorbance on a Nanodrop 2000c. CDR3 length: 15 amino acids, cysteine to phenylalanine. Here the CDR3 DNA is all that survives: 45 bases in frame from base 1. According to the germline V gene, CDR1 reads SGHAT and CDR2 reads FQNNGV. The V end gives up 5 bases and the J end 5 bases, leaving 6 bases in the junction not matched to a gene.

Using the deep immunoSEQ assay, TCR CDR3 regions were amplified from genomic DNA by multiplex PCR. For each cell subset, the extracted genomic DNA was distributed evenly across all wells of several immunoSEQ 96-well plates, and each plate served as one replicate. For sorted subsets, approximately 190 ng of genomic DNA, equivalent to 25,000 to 30,000 T cell genomes, went into each replicate PCR. Purified libraries were measured with a Qubit 3.0 fluorometer, size-checked on a Bioanalyzer 2100, and measured again with the KAPA Library Quantification kit. Every immunoSEQ 96-well plate was sequenced on a dedicated single-read 150-cycle Illumina NextSeq 550 flow cell. The source study handled its data this way. Because only junctional sequences without quality scores were contained in the immunoSEQ output, filtering matching that applied to full-length reads could not be performed. To assign V/J genes and CDR3, sequences were annotated against IMGT germline references using PyIR, a Python wrapper for IgBLAST v1.9. Reads with weak V/J assignments (E-value above 1e-6), missing CDR3, stop codons, out-of-frame junctions, or ambiguous translated residues were removed. V3J clonotypes were defined as sequences sharing an identical inferred V gene, J gene, and CDR3 amino acid sequence. The percentage overlap between two repertoires was calculated by dividing the number of shared unique clonotypes by the size of the smaller repertoire. Three approaches were used to assess repertoire richness: RTK rarefaction, the Chao1 estimator, and Recon v2.1 estimates of unobserved clonotypes. Generation probabilities were computed with OLGA for all TCRbeta clonotypes obtained by the gDNA method from a handful of donors. TCRdb mirrors the immuneACCESS table, restricted to in-frame sequences. Some clones are absent from its copies; in checked studies, under half trace to an unresolved V gene, and the reason for the others is unknown. V and J calls and clone size are as listed in that table; D and trimming were resolved from the DNA. The sample table shows some 2,100,000 clones, and 90% to 95% are seen once. The top ten hold under 2% of the sample.

The origin of this receptor is a man aged 18 to 35 in good health. Some clones in this sample may be carry-over from other donors' samples. The sample consisted of naive CD8+ T cells from PBMCs. The cell subset or site label of this sample denotes: CD45RA+CCR7+. The rearrangement combines TRBV11-2 with TRBJ2-7; the central 13 bases match TRBD2. The sequence in DNA is TGTGCCAGCAGCCTTTGGACTAGCGGGAGCCACGAGCAGTACTTC. Translated, this is CASSLWTSGSHEQYF.